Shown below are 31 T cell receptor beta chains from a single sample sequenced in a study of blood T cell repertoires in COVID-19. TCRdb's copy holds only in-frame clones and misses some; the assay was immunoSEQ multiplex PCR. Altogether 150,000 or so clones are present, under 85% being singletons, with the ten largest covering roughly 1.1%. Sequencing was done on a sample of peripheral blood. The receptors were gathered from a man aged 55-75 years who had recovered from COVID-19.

The CDR3 sequence is CASDMTGGPGELFF. The CDR3 DNA reads as TGCGCCAGCGACATGACAGGGGGGCCCGGGGAGCTGTTTTTT. The genes are TRBV5-1 and TRBJ2-2; 9 nucleotides agree with TRBD1. CDR3 length equals 14 residues. Trimming removed 7 bases from V and 6 bases from J; junction bases left unmatched: 7. Germline CDR1 is SGHRS and CDR2 is YFSETQ.

The CDR3 spells CASSRGQGSGYTF. CDR3 bases: TGTGCCAGCAGCAGAGGACAGGGCTCTGGCTACACCTTC. J is TRBJ1-2 and V is TRBV7-9, with 8 bases matching TRBD1. The CDR3 totals 13 residues. Per the germline V gene, CDR1 is SEHNR and CDR2 is FQNEAQ (reference sequence). The junction had 6 bases not matched to a gene; V was cut back by 5 bases and J by 7 bases.

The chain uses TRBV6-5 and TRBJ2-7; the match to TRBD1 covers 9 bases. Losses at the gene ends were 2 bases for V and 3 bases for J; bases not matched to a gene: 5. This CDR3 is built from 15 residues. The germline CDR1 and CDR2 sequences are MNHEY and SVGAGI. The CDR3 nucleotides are TGTGCCAGCAGTTACGGGGACAGGGACAACTACGAGCAGTACTTC. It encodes CASSYGDRDNYEQYF.

CDR3 nucleotides: TGTGCCAGCAGCCCGACAGGGGGCGCGTACGGGGAGCTGTTTTTT. It translates to CASSPTGGAYGELFF. The rearrangement links TRBV5-4 to TRBJ2-2; 10 bases match TRBD1. The CDR3 totals 15 residues. Per the germline V gene, CDR1 is SGHNT and CDR2 is YYREEE (reference sequence). V lost 4 bases and J lost 7; bases outside the gene matches: 7.

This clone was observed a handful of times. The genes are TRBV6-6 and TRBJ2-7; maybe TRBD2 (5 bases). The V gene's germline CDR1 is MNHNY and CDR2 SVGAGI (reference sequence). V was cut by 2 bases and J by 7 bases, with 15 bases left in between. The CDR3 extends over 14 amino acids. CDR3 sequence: CASSYASQLGEQYF. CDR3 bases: TGTGCCAGCAGTTACGCTAGCCAGTTGGGTGAGCAGTACTTC.

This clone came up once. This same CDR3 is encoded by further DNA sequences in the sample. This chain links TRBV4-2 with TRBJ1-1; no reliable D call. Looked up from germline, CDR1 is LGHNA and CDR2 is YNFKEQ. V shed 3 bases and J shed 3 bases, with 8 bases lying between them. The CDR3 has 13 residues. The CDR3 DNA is TGTGCCAGCAGCCAGAGTGGAGACACTGAAGCTTTCTTT. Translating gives CASSQSGDTEAFF.

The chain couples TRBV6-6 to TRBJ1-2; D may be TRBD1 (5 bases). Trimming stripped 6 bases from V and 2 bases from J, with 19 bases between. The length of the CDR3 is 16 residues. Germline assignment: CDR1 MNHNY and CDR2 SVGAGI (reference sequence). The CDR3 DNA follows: TGTGCCAGCAGCCCGACAGAAACCCCCCACAACTATGGCTACACCTTC. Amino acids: CASSPTETPHNYGYTF.

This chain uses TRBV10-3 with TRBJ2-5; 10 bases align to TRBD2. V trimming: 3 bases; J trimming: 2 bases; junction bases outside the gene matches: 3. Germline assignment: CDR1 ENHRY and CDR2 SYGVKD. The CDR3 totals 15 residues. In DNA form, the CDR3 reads TGTGCCATCAGTGATGGGACTAGCGATCAAGAGACCCAGTACTTC. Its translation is CAISDGTSDQETQYF.

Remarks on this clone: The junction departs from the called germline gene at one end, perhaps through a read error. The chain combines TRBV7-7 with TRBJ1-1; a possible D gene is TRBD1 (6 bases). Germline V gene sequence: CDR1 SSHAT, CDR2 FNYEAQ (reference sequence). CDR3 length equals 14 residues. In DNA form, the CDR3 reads TGTGCTAGCAAACCTACAGGGAAGAACACTGAAGCTTTCTTT. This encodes CASKPTGKNTEAFF. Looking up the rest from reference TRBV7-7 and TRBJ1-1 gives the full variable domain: GAGVSQSPRYKVTKRGQDVTLRCDPISSHATLYWYQQALGQGPEFLTYFNYEAQPDKSGLPSDRFSAERPEGSISTLTIQRTEQRDSAMYRCASKPTGKNTEAFFGQGTRLTVV.

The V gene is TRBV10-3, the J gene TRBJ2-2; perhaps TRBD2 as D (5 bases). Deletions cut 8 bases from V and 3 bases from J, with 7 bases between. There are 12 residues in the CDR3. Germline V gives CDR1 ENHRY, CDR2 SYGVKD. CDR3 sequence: CAIEGYTGELFF. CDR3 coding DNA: TGTGCCATCGAGGGATACACCGGGGAGCTGTTTTTT.

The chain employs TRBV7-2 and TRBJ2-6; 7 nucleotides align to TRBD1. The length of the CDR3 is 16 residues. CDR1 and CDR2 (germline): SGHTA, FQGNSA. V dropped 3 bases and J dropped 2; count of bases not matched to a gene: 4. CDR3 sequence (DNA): TGTGCCAGCAGCTTGGCCCAGGGGGCTGGGGCCAACGTCCTGACTTTC. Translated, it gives CASSLAQGAGANVLTF.

CDR3 sequence reads: CASSPGQGAIGANVLTF. CDR3 nucleotide sequence: TGTGCCAGCAGTCCGGGACAGGGGGCTATAGGGGCCAACGTCCTGACTTTC. This chain joins TRBV27 and TRBJ2-6; 12 nucleotides agree with TRBD1. Germline V gives CDR1 MNHEY, CDR2 SMNVEV (reference sequence). The CDR3 sequence is 17 residues long. The V segment lost 5 bases and the J segment 4 bases; nucleotides outside the gene matches: 6.

CDR3 DNA sequence: TGTGCCAGCTCACCACCGGGGACAGGGAACACTGAAGCTTTCTTT. Its protein is CASSPPGTGNTEAFF. V and J are TRBV18 and TRBJ1-1; 8 bases align to TRBD1. Per germline, CDR1 KGHSH and CDR2 LQKENI. J was trimmed by 1 base and V by 0 bases; bases with no gene match: 1. This CDR3 has 15 amino acids.

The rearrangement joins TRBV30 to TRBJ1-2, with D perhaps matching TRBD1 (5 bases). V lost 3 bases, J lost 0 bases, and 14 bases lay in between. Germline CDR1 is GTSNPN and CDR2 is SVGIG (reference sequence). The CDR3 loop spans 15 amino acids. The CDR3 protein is CAWSPGQGSNYGYTF. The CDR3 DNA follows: TGTGCCTGGAGCCCCGGGCAGGGATCTAACTATGGCTACACCTTC.

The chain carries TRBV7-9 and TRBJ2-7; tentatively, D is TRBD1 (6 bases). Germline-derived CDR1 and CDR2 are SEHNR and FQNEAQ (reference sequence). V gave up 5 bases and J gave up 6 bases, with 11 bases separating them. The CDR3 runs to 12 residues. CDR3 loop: CASSQDSSEQYF. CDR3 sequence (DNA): TGTGCCAGCAGCCAGGACAGCTCCGAGCAGTACTTC.

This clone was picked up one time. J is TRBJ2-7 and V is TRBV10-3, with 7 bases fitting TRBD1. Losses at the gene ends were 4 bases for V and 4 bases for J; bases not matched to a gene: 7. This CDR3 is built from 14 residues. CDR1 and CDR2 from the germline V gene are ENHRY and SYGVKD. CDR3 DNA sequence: TGTGCCATCAGTGGACAGGGCAGGAGTTACGAGCAGTACTTC. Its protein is CAISGQGRSYEQYF.

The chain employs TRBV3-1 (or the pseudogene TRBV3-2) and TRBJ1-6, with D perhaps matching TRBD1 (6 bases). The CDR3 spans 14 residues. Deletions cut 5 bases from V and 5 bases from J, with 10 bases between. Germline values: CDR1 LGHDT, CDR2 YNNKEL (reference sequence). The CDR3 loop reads CASSYGQNNSPLHF. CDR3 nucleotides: TGTGCCAGCAGCTACGGACAGAATAATTCACCCCTCCACTTT.

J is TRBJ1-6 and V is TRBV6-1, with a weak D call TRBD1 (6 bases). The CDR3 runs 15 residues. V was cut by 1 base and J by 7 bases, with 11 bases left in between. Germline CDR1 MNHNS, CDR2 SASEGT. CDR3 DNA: TGTGCCAGCAGTGAAGTAGGGGGGGTCAATTCACCCCTCCACTTT. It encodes CASSEVGGVNSPLHF.

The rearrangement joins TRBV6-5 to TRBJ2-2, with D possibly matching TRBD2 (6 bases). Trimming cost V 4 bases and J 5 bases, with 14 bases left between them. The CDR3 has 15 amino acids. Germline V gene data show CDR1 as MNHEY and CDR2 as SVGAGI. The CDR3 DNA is TGTGCCAGCAGTTTAATTAGCGGAGGGACCGGGGAGCTGTTTTTT. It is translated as CASSLISGGTGELFF.

The CDR3 nucleotides are TGTGCCAGCAGCCAAGATGGAGTCAGGGGAATCTCCTACGAGCAGTACTTC. This encodes CASSQDGVRGISYEQYF. This sequence joins TRBV3-1 (or the pseudogene TRBV3-2) and TRBJ2-7; D possibly corresponds to TRBD1 (6 bases). CDR1 is LGHDT and CDR2 is YNNKEL in the germline V gene (reference sequence). V lost 0 bases and J 0 bases, leaving 15 bases between the germline ends. This CDR3 has 17 residues.

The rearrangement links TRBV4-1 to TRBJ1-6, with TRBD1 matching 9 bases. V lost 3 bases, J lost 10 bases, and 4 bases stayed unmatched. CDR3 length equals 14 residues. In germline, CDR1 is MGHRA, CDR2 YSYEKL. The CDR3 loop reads CASSQGQGWSPLHF. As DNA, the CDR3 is TGCGCCAGCAGCCAGGGACAGGGATGGTCACCCCTCCACTTT.

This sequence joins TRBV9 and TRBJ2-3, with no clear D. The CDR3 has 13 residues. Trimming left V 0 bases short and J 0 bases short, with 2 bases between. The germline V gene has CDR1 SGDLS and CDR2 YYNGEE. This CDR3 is CASSVVSTDTQYF. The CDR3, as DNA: TGTGCCAGCAGCGTAGTAAGCACAGATACGCAGTATTTT.

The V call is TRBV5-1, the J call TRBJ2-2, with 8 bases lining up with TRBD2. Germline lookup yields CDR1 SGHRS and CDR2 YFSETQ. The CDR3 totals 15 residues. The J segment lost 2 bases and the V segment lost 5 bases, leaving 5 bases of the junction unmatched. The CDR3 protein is CASRAAGGNTGELFF. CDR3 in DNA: TGCGCCAGCAGAGCCGCGGGGGGAAACACCGGGGAGCTGTTTTTT.

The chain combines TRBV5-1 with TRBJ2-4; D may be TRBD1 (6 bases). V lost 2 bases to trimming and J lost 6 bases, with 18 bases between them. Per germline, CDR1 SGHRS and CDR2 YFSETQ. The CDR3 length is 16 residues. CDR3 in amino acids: CASSLEDSITRNIQYF. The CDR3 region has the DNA TGCGCCAGCAGCTTAGAGGACAGCATCACCAGAAACATTCAGTACTTC.

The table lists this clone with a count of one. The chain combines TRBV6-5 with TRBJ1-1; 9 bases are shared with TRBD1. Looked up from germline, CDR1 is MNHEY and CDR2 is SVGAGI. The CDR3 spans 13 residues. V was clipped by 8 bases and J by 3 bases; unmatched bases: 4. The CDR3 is CASGTGMDTEAFF. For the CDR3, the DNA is TGTGCCAGCGGGACAGGGATGGACACTGAAGCTTTCTTT.

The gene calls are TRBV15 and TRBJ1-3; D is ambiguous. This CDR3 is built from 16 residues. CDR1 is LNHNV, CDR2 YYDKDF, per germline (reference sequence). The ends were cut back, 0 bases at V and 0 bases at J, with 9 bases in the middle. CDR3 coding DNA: TGTGCCACCAGCAGAGATCGGTGGAGCTCTGGAAACACCATATATTTT. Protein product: CATSRDRWSSGNTIYF.

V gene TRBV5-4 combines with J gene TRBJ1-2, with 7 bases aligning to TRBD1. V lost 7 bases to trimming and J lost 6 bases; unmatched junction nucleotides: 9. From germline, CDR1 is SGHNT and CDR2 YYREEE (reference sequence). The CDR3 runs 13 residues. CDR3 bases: TGTGCCAGCTGGTTAGGGGGCTCGGATGGCTACACCTTC. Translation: CASWLGGSDGYTF.

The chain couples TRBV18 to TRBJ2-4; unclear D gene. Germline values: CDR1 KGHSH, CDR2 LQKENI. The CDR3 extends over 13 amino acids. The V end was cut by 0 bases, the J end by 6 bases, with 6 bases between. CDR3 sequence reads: CASSPPSGNIQYF. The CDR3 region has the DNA TGTGCCAGCTCACCACCGTCCGGAAACATTCAGTACTTC.

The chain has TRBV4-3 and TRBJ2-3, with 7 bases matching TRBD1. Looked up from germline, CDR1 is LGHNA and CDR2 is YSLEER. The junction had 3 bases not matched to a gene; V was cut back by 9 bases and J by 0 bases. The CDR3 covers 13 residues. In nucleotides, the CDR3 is TGCGCCAGAGGGGGCTATAGCACAGATACGCAGTATTTT. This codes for CARGGYSTDTQYF.

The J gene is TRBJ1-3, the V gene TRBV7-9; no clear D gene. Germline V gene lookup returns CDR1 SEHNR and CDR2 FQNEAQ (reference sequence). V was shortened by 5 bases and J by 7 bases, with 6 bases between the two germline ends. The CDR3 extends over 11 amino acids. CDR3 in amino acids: CASSPRNTIYF. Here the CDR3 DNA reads TGTGCCAGCAGCCCACGGAACACCATATATTTT.

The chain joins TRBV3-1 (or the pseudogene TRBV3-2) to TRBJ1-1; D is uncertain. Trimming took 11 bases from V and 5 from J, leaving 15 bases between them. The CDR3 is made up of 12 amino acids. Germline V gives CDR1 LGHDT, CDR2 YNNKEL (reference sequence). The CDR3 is CAAQRGGTEAFF. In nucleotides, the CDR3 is TGTGCCGCTCAGCGGGGTGGGACTGAAGCTTTCTTT.